The 30 T cell receptor beta chains listed next were all sequenced from one sample in a study of PD-L1 blockade in urothelial cancer. TCRdb keeps only in-frame clones here, not all; method: immunoSEQ multiplex PCR. The table has tens of thousands of clones, roughly 82% seen once. The sample in question was PBMCs, obtained around atezolizumab (anti-PD-L1) treatment. The source of these receptors is a man in his 70s with urothelial cancer.

This CDR3 reads CASSMTSGRIYEQYF. The CDR3 DNA sequence: TGTGCCAGCAGCATGACTAGCGGGAGAATCTACGAGCAGTACTTC. V and J are TRBV7-2 and TRBJ2-7; 12 bases are a match to TRBD2. Germline trimming cut 5 bases from V and 3 bases from J; bases unmatched to any gene: 5. CDR1 and CDR2 from the germline V gene are SGHTA and FQGNSA. This CDR3 spans 15 amino acids.

This chain uses TRBV7-9 with TRBJ1-1; 9 bases match TRBD1. The CDR3 consists of 15 residues. CDR1 is SEHNR and CDR2 is FQNEAQ in the germline V gene (reference sequence). The V and J ends lost 3 bases and 0 bases, in that order; junction bases with no gene match: 2. The CDR3 DNA reads as TGTGCCAGCAGCTTCACAGGGGGCTTGAACACTGAAGCTTTCTTT. Protein: CASSFTGGLNTEAFF.

V and J are TRBV2 and TRBJ2-5; possibly TRBD2 for D (6 bases). The CDR3 sequence is 14 residues long. The V gene lost 7 bases and the J gene lost 5 bases, with 17 bases spanning the gap. Germline V lookup: CDR1 SNHLY, CDR2 FYNNEI. CDR3 sequence: CASIPRLVRETQYF. Written as DNA, the CDR3 is TGTGCCAGCATCCCAAGACTAGTTCGGGAGACCCAGTACTTC.

The rearrangement links TRBV4-1 to TRBJ1-2; 11 bases are a match to TRBD1. The J segment lost 1 base and the V segment lost 3 bases, leaving 4 bases of the junction unmatched. CDR1 is MGHRA and CDR2 is YSYEKL in the germline V gene. This CDR3 is built from 16 residues. CDR3 nucleotides: TGCGCCAGCAGCCATGGGACAGGGGGAGTTAACTATGGCTACACCTTC. As protein: CASSHGTGGVNYGYTF.

The chain is built from TRBV7-2 and TRBJ1-1; D remains unclear. Germline CDR1 SGHTA, CDR2 FQGNSA. The V gene lost 3 bases and the J gene lost 3 bases, with 8 bases spanning the gap. There are 13 residues in the CDR3. The CDR3, as DNA: TGTGCCAGCAGCTTCACCCAGTACACTGAAGCTTTCTTT. Translation: CASSFTQYTEAFF.

This rearrangement joins TRBV6-1 to TRBJ2-7; 8 bases agree with TRBD2. Trimming cost V 6 bases and J 0 bases; bases outside gene matches: 7. Per germline, CDR1 MNHNS and CDR2 SASEGT. The CDR3 has 15 residues. The DNA for the CDR3 is TGTGCCAGCAGGGACGCCGGGACTAGCTCCTACGAGCAGTACTTC. Translated, it gives CASRDAGTSSYEQYF.

This clone occurred a few times. This chain joins TRBV6-6 and TRBJ2-1; TRBD2 matches 7 bases. J was trimmed by 0 bases and V by 2 bases; bases with no gene match: 4. CDR1 is MNHNY and CDR2 is SVGAGI in the germline V gene (reference sequence). The CDR3 contains 16 residues. Here the CDR3 reads CASSYGSGLSYNEQFF. The CDR3, as DNA: TGTGCCAGCAGTTACGGTAGCGGGCTCTCCTACAATGAGCAGTTCTTC.

In nucleotides, the CDR3 is TGCGCCAGCAGCCCGGCTTGGGCATTCCAGGAGACCCAGTACTTC. Protein product: CASSPAWAFQETQYF. The chain carries TRBV5-1 and TRBJ2-5; D not resolved. The V gene's germline CDR1 is SGHRS and CDR2 YFSETQ. This CDR3 has 15 amino acids. Trimming shortened V by 4 bases and J by 5 bases, and 18 bases separated the two germline ends. The full variable domain, in which reference TRBV5-1 and TRBJ2-5 provide the parts outside the CDR3, is KAGVTQTPRYLIKTRGQQVTLSCSPISGHRSVSWYQQTPGQGLQFLFEYFSETQRNKGNFPGRFSGRQFSNSRSEMNVSTLELGDSALYLCASSPAWAFQETQYFGPGTRLLVL.

This clone has only a few counts. This chain joins TRBV5-1 and TRBJ1-1; D is uncertain. Trimming stripped 6 bases from V and 2 bases from J, with 14 bases between. This CDR3 contains 14 residues. Per germline, CDR1 SGHRS and CDR2 YFSETQ. The CDR3 sequence is CASTIDGENTEAFF. CDR3 coding DNA: TGCGCCAGCACCATTGACGGGGAAAACACTGAAGCTTTCTTT.

The CDR3 spells CASSLLGTDTQYF. The CDR3 coding sequence is TGTGCCAGCAGCCTACTAGGCACAGATACGCAGTATTTT. This rearrangement joins TRBV7-2 to TRBJ2-3, with TRBD2 as a possible D gene (5 bases). Germline CDR1 reads SGHTA; CDR2 reads FQGNSA. CDR3 length: 13 residues. Trimming removed 5 bases from V and 1 base from J, with 7 bases in between.

This clone has just one count. The chain is built from TRBV18 and TRBJ2-1; the match to TRBD1 covers 9 bases. This CDR3 has 12 residues. CDR1 and CDR2 (germline): KGHSH, LQKENI. V lost 0 bases, J lost 15 bases, and 3 bases stayed unmatched. CDR3 in amino acids: CASSPPGTGLFF. The CDR3 nucleotides are TGTGCCAGCTCACCACCCGGGACAGGGTTGTTCTTC.

The CDR3, as DNA: TGTGCCAGCGGGATTGGGACAGTTTATGGCTACACCTTC. This encodes CASGIGTVYGYTF. The J gene is TRBJ1-2, the V gene TRBV7-2, with 7 bases identical to TRBD1. Losses at the gene ends were 8 bases for V and 5 bases for J; bases not matched to a gene: 8. Germline CDR1 and CDR2: SGHTA and FQGNSA. This CDR3 comprises 13 residues. Full variable domain (outside the CDR3, taken from reference TRBV7-2 and TRBJ1-2): GAGVSQSPSNKVTEKGKDVELRCDPISGHTALYWYRQSLGQGLEFLIYFQGNSAPDKSGLPSDRFSAERTGGSVSTLTIQRTQQEDSAVYLCASGIGTVYGYTFGSGTRLTVV.

This clone was seen only once. The chain couples TRBV5-1 to TRBJ2-1, with 10 bases fitting TRBD2. There are 18 residues in the CDR3. Germline CDR1 is SGHRS and CDR2 is YFSETQ. Unmatched junction bases numbered 11, after V lost 3 bases and J lost 2 bases. CDR3 DNA: TGCGCCAGCAGCTCCACAGGGGGGACTAGCGTTACCTACAATGAGCAGTTCTTC. Translation gives CASSSTGGTSVTYNEQFF. Together with reference TRBV5-1 and TRBJ2-1, the CDR3 gives the full variable domain: KAGVTQTPRYLIKTRGQQVTLSCSPISGHRSVSWYQQTPGQGLQFLFEYFSETQRNKGNFPGRFSGRQFSNSRSEMNVSTLELGDSALYLCASSSTGGTSVTYNEQFFGPGTRLTVL.

This chain connects TRBV25-1 to TRBJ2-3; D is unresolved. CDR3 length: 13 amino acids. Germline CDR1 is MGHDK and CDR2 is SYGVNS. The V end was cut by 4 bases, the J end by 0 bases, with 5 bases between. Here the CDR3 DNA reads TGTGCCAGCAGTGTGACTAGCACAGATACGCAGTATTTT. As protein: CASSVTSTDTQYF.

The genes are TRBV29-1 and TRBJ1-1; no definite D call. V was clipped by 7 bases and J by 3 bases, with 18 bases between them. This CDR3 region has 14 residues. Germline CDR1 and CDR2: SQVTM and ANQGSEA. CDR3 loop: CSGTGRVADTEAFF. In DNA form, the CDR3 reads TGCAGCGGCACCGGGAGGGTTGCAGACACTGAAGCTTTCTTT.

This chain joins TRBV28 and TRBJ1-2; D is undetermined. V lost 6 bases, J lost 4 bases, and 12 bases lay in between. Looked up from germline, CDR1 is MDHEN and CDR2 is SYDVKM. The CDR3 spans 13 residues. The CDR3 sequence: CASRPFHSYGYTF. In DNA form, the CDR3 reads TGTGCCAGCAGGCCGTTCCACAGCTATGGCTACACCTTC.

The chain recombines TRBV7-2 with TRBJ2-3; 9 nucleotides align to TRBD2. With 7 bases clipped from V and 3 bases from J, the junction kept 8 bases outside the gene matches. CDR3 size: 15 residues. The germline gives CDR1 SGHTA, CDR2 FQGNSA. The chain's CDR3 is CASKDAAGGTDTQYF. The CDR3 coding sequence is TGTGCCAGCAAGGACGCAGCGGGAGGAACAGATACGCAGTATTTT.

J is TRBJ2-7 and V is TRBV6-5, with D perhaps TRBD1 (7 bases). Germline lookup yields CDR1 MNHEY and CDR2 SVGAGI. V was cut by 6 bases and J by 7 bases, with 22 bases left in between. The CDR3 contains 15 residues. The DNA of the CDR3 is TGTGCCAGCAGAGGCAGGGGGGACCCTAAAGAAGAGCAGTACTTC. Translation gives CASRGRGDPKEEQYF.

The genes are TRBV6-6 and TRBJ1-4, with a tentative D call TRBD1 (5 bases). Germline V gives CDR1 MNHNY, CDR2 SVGAGI (reference sequence). Trimming removed 0 bases from V and 8 bases from J, with 10 bases in between. This CDR3 comprises 14 residues. The CDR3 is CASSYSHGAEKLFF. CDR3 sequence (DNA): TGTGCCAGCAGTTACTCCCATGGGGCCGAAAAACTGTTTTTT.

The chain recombines TRBV2 with TRBJ2-7, with D unresolved. The CDR3 runs 11 residues. V was shortened by 4 bases and J by 6 bases, with 7 bases between the two germline ends. Germline CDR1 and CDR2: SNHLY and FYNNEI. CDR3 bases: TGTGCCAGCAGTGTCAGTTCCGAGCAGTACTTC. It specifies CASSVSSEQYF.

This clone showed up just once. V and J are TRBV9 and TRBJ2-2; perhaps TRBD2 as D (5 bases). V lost 0 bases and J 4 bases, leaving 10 bases between the germline ends. From germline, CDR1 is SGDLS and CDR2 YYNGEE. CDR3 size: 15 residues. The chain's CDR3 is CASSVVGGPTGELFF. CDR3 nucleotide sequence: TGTGCCAGCAGCGTAGTCGGCGGGCCCACCGGGGAGCTGTTTTTT.

V gene TRBV6-1 combines with J gene TRBJ1-4; D is perhaps TRBD1 (6 bases). CDR3 length equals 15 residues. The V end lost 5 bases, the J end lost 3 bases, and 13 bases lay between the germline ends. CDR1 and CDR2 from the germline V gene are MNHNS and SASEGT. The CDR3 reads CASSPQQGANEKLFF. In DNA form, the CDR3 reads TGTGCCAGCAGTCCCCAACAGGGAGCTAATGAAAAACTGTTTTTT.

The rearrangement uses TRBV6-6 and TRBJ2-7; possibly TRBD1 for D (6 bases). CDR3 length: 15 amino acids. Per the germline V gene, CDR1 is MNHNY and CDR2 is SVGAGI (reference sequence). V was pared by 6 bases and J by 1 base, with 16 bases between. CDR3: CASRTQGQNSYEQYF. The CDR3 DNA reads as TGTGCCAGCAGGACTCAGGGACAAAATTCCTACGAGCAGTACTTC.

This chain joins TRBV7-8 and TRBJ1-2; D perhaps matches TRBD1 (6 bases). This CDR3 has 14 amino acids. Germline values: CDR1 SGHVS, CDR2 FQNEAQ. Trimming left V 1 base short and J 4 bases short, with 10 bases between. CDR3 coding DNA: TGTGCCAGCAGCTTAGGAGGGGACACCTATGGCTACACCTTC. Encoded protein: CASSLGGDTYGYTF.

The chain links TRBV18 to TRBJ2-5, with 9 nucleotides matching TRBD2. The CDR3 sequence is 16 residues long. V lost 3 bases and J lost 4; bases outside the gene matches: 9. Germline-derived CDR1 and CDR2 are KGHSH and LQKENI. Here the CDR3 DNA reads TGTGCCAGCTCACCGCAGACTAGCGGAACGGGAGAGACCCAGTACTTC. Translated, it gives CASSPQTSGTGETQYF. Looking up the rest from reference TRBV18 and TRBJ2-5 gives the full variable domain: NAGVMQNPRHLVRRRGQEARLRCSPMKGHSHVYWYRQLPEEGLKFMVYLQKENIIDESGMPKERFSAEFPKEGPSILRIQQVVRGDSAAYFCASSPQTSGTGETQYFGPGTRLLVL.

The J gene is TRBJ2-1, the V gene TRBV6-5; TRBD2 agrees at 9 bases. CDR3 size: 14 residues. Germline V gene lookup returns CDR1 MNHEY and CDR2 SVGAGI. The trim removed 3 bases at V and 8 bases at J, leaving 5 bases unmatched. The CDR3 DNA is TGTGCCAGCAGTTATCAAGCGGGAGGAGATGAGCAGTTCTTC. It specifies CASSYQAGGDEQFF.

The V call is TRBV10-3, the J call TRBJ2-1; TRBD2 matches at 14 bases. J lost 4 bases, V lost 8 bases, and 10 bases had no gene match. The CDR3 runs 17 residues. Germline V gene sequence: CDR1 ENHRY, CDR2 SYGVKD. The CDR3 protein is CAIGTSGSVGPYNEQFF. Here the CDR3 DNA reads TGTGCCATCGGGACTAGCGGGAGCGTAGGGCCATACAATGAGCAGTTCTTC.

The chain has TRBV7-2 and TRBJ2-2; D might be TRBD2 (5 bases). Germline CDR1 reads SGHTA; CDR2 reads FQGNSA. There are 18 residues in the CDR3. Trimming shortened V by 2 bases and J by 1 base, and 17 bases separated the two germline ends. CDR3 sequence: CASSLRPAGAGNTGELFF. As DNA, the CDR3 is TGTGCCAGCAGCTTAAGGCCGGCGGGCGCCGGGAACACCGGGGAGCTGTTTTTT.

The rearrangement uses TRBV6-5 and TRBJ1-3; 10 bases match TRBD1. The CDR3 loop spans 16 amino acids. CDR1 is MNHEY and CDR2 is SVGAGI in the germline V gene. Unmatched junction bases numbered 5, after V lost 2 bases and J lost 4 bases. CDR3 nucleotides: TGTGCCAGCAGTTACAACGGACAGGGGGGCGGAAACACCATATATTTT. As protein: CASSYNGQGGGNTIYF.

V is TRBV29-1 and J is TRBJ1-5, with D unclear. Per the germline V gene, CDR1 is SQVTM and CDR2 is ANQGSEA. The CDR3 extends over 13 amino acids. The V end lost 0 bases, the J end lost 7 bases, and 10 bases lay between the germline ends. This chain's CDR3 is CSVEDQEGQPQHF. The CDR3 bases are TGCAGCGTTGAAGATCAGGAGGGACAGCCCCAGCATTTT.